Here is one TCR beta chain with its context. Stated time point: newly diagnosed GD, antithyroid drugs for less than 3 months. Preparation of the TCR library used RNA extracted from PBMCs. This sample was included in a study of regulatory T cells in long-lasting Graves disease. CDR1 PRHDT and CDR2 FYEKMQ come from the germline V gene (reference sequence). With 1 base removed from V and 7 bases from J, the gap between germline ends came to 26 bases. The CDR3 sequence is 19 residues long. For TCR beta, libraries came from iRepertoire HTBI primers and Arm-PCR of CDR3 regions. Each CDR3 protein is one row after TCRdb ran MiXCR on the multiplex PCR reads. The data hold a few hundred thousand distinct CDR3 sequences, with about 15% observed a single time. The sample was also reused in another study, on T cells in Graves' hyperthyroidism and ophthalmopathy.

The source of this sequence is a woman in her 40s with Graves disease. The sequenced sample was peripheral blood mononuclear cells (PBMCs), obtained at new diagnosis, from a patient treated with antithyroid drugs. The chain recombines TRBV13 with TRBJ2-1; D perhaps matches TRBD2 (6 bases). The CDR3 coding sequence is TGTGCCAGCAGCTTAGACCCCCTACTAGTCGGGAGTACTAGGAATGAGCAGTTCTTC. The encoded protein is CASSLDPLLVGSTRNEQFF.